A single sample is the source of the 14 T cell receptor beta chains below, sequenced in a study of preoperative IRX-2 immunotherapy in early breast cancer. Treatment in this sample: preoperative locoregional IRX-2 cytokine immunotherapy. The repertoire was sequenced with immunoSEQ multiplex PCR; TCRdb's copy has only in-frame clones and lacks some. This table holds 75,000 to 100,000 clones, more than 80% found once. The material sequenced was tumor tissue, taken after IRX-2 immunotherapy. The receptors were gathered from a human donor with breast cancer.

In its sample, this clone was seen once. The chain has TRBV30 and TRBJ2-7; 8 nucleotides line up with TRBD2. With V trimmed by 2 bases and J by 12 bases, 9 bases remained unmatched. This CDR3 is built from 12 residues. Germline loops: CDR1 GTSNPN, CDR2 SVGIG (reference sequence). The CDR3 nucleotides read TGTGCCTGGAGTTCTCCGGGACTAGACACGTACTTC. The encoded protein is CAWSSPGLDTYF.

This sequence joins TRBV7-1 and TRBJ2-7, with a tentative D call TRBD1 (5 bases). TRBV7-1 is reported as an ORF; its role is uncertain. The CDR3 is made up of 14 amino acids. Trimming stripped 4 bases from V and 6 bases from J, with 16 bases between. The CDR3 DNA reads TGTGCCAGCAGCTTAGTCAAGGGGATGCTCGAGCAGTACTTC. It encodes CASSLVKGMLEQYF.

The chain is built from TRBV5-1 and TRBJ1-1, with D possibly TRBD1 on 5 matching bases. The germline gives CDR1 SGHRS, CDR2 YFSETQ. Between the trimmed V and J ends, which lost 4 bases and 5 bases, there was a span of 15 bases. The CDR3 is made up of 14 amino acids. CDR3 in amino acids: CASSQGQGGTEAFF. CDR3 nucleotides: TGCGCCAGCAGCCAGGGTCAGGGAGGGACTGAAGCTTTCTTT.

The chain joins TRBV22-1 to TRBJ2-2. TRBV22-1 corresponds to a pseudogene. The CDR3 length is 16 residues. The CDR3 sequence: CASSSPGRLNTGELFF. Here the CDR3 DNA reads TGTGCCAGCAGTTCTCCGGGACGACTGAACACCGGGGAGCTGTTTTTT.

This chain joins TRBV7-5 and TRBJ2-1; no check of the table's D call, TRBD2, against the DNA was made. TRBV7-5 is a recognized pseudogene. This CDR3 has 15 amino acids. In nucleotides, the CDR3 is TGTGCCAGCAGCTTGCTAGCGGGAGTTGGCAATGAGCAGTTCTTC. This translates into CASSLLAGVGNEQFF.

The J gene is TRBJ1-2, the V gene TRBV29-1; D possibly corresponds to TRBD1 (5 bases). Germline-derived CDR1 and CDR2 are SQVTM and ANQGSEA. V was shortened by 6 bases and J by 2 bases, with 13 bases between the two germline ends. There are 13 residues in the CDR3. The CDR3 DNA follows: TGCAGCGTAACTCCCGGGACCAACTATGGCTACACCTTC. The encoded protein is CSVTPGTNYGYTF. Based on the CDR3 plus reference TRBV29-1 and TRBJ1-2, the full variable domain is SAVISQKPSRDICQRGTSLTIQCQVDSQVTMMFWYRQQPGQSLTLIATANQGSEATYESGFVIDKFPISRPNLTFSTLTVSNMSPEDSSIYLCSVTPGTNYGYTFGSGTRLTVV.

The chain couples TRBV7-6 to TRBJ2-1; 8 bases map to TRBD2. The germline CDR1 and CDR2 sequences are SGHVS and FNYEAQ. V lost 3 bases and J lost 10; bases outside the gene matches: 11. The CDR3 is 15 residues long. The CDR3 here is CASSLTGQTGGEQFF. CDR3 in DNA: TGTGCCAGCAGCTTGACCGGCCAAACGGGGGGGGAGCAGTTCTTC.

The chain recombines TRBV5-1 with TRBJ1-3; D perhaps matches TRBD1 (5 bases). CDR1 SGHRS and CDR2 YFSETQ come from the germline V gene. V lost 0 bases and J lost 0, with 10 bases in between. CDR3 size: 16 residues. CDR3 in DNA: TGCGCCAGCAGCTTGGGGGGCAGTAACTCTGGAAACACCATATATTTT. Translating gives CASSLGGSNSGNTIYF.

This clone was seen a single time. The gene calls are TRBV11-3 and TRBJ2-1; tentative D call: TRBD1 (6 bases). The CDR3 has 15 residues. Trimming stripped 3 bases from V and 4 bases from J, with 13 bases between. Germline V lookup: CDR1 SGHNT, CDR2 YENEEA. CDR3 sequence reads: CASSFHWTDYNEQFF. DNA for the CDR3: TGTGCCAGCAGCTTCCATTGGACAGATTACAATGAGCAGTTCTTC.

The chain is built from TRBV19 and TRBJ1-5; 7 bases fit TRBD1. With V trimmed by 5 bases and J by 11 bases, 12 bases remained unmatched. Germline CDR1 and CDR2: LNHDA and SQIVND (reference sequence). The CDR3 sequence is 14 residues long. As DNA, the CDR3 is TGTGCCAGTAGTTGGGGACAGTCCTCTACGACCCAGCATTTT. Amino acids: CASSWGQSSTTQHF.

V and J are TRBV15 and TRBJ1-6, with 7 bases identical to TRBD1. There are 19 residues in the CDR3. Germline CDR1 reads LNHNV; CDR2 reads YYDKDF (reference sequence). After removal of 0 bases from V and 7 bases from J, the junction contained 15 bases not matched to a gene. This chain's CDR3 is CATSRDLKQGRTSNSPLHF. The CDR3 coding sequence is TGTGCCACCAGCAGAGACCTGAAACAGGGGCGGACATCGAATTCACCCCTCCACTTT.

The chain joins TRBV28 to TRBJ1-2; D might be TRBD1 (6 bases). There are 15 residues in the CDR3. Per the germline V gene, CDR1 is MDHEN and CDR2 is SYDVKM. V gave up 3 bases and J gave up 6 bases, with 17 bases separating them. The CDR3 region has the DNA TGTGCCAGCAGTTTGATCCCCACAGGGAATAATGGCTACACCTTC. It translates to CASSLIPTGNNGYTF.

The sample holds a few counts of this clone. This chain uses TRBV1 with TRBJ1-5; the D call in the table, TRBD1, was not verified against the DNA. TRBV1 is given as a pseudogene. This CDR3 spans 15 amino acids. CDR3 region: CASSQSGTGIQPQHF. The CDR3 DNA sequence: TGCGCCAGCAGCCAGTCCGGGACAGGGATTCAGCCCCAGCATTTT.

The chain links TRBV19 to TRBJ2-7; no firm D call. Looked up from germline, CDR1 is LNHDA and CDR2 is SQIVND (reference sequence). Trimming pared 5 bases from V and 2 bases from J, leaving 13 bases between. The CDR3 loop spans 14 amino acids. The CDR3: CASSPPGSTYEQYF. The CDR3 DNA follows: TGTGCCAGTAGTCCCCCGGGCAGTACCTACGAGCAGTACTTC.